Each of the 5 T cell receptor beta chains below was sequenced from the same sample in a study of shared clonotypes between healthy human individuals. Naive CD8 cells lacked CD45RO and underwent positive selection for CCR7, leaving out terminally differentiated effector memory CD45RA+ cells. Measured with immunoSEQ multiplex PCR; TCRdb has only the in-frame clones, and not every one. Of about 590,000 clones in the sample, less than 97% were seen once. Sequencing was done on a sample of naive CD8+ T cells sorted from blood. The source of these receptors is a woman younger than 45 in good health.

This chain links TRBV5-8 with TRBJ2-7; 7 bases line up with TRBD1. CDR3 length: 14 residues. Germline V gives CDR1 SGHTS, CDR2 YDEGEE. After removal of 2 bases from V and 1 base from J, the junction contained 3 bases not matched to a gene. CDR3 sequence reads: CASSLETGSYEQYF. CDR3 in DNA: TGTGCCAGCAGCTTAGAGACAGGGTCCTACGAGCAGTACTTC.

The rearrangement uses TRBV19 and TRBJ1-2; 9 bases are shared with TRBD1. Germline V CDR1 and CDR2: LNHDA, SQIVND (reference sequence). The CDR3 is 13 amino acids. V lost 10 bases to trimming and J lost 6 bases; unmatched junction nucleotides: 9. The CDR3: CATQTGGRHGYTF. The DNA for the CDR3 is TGTGCCACCCAGACAGGGGGGCGCCATGGCTACACCTTC.

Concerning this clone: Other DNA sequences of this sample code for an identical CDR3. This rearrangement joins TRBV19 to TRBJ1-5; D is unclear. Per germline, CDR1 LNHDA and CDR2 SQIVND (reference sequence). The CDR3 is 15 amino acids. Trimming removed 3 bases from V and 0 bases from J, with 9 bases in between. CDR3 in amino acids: CASSMGGYSNQPQHF. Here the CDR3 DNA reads TGTGCCAGTAGTATGGGCGGTTATAGCAATCAGCCCCAGCATTTT.

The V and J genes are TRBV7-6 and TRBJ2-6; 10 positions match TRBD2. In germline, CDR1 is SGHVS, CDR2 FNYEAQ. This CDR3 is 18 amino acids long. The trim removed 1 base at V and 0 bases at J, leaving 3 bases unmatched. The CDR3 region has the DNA TGTGCCAGCAGCTTAGGAGGGACTAGCGCCTCTGGGGCCAACGTCCTGACTTTC. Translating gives CASSLGGTSASGANVLTF.

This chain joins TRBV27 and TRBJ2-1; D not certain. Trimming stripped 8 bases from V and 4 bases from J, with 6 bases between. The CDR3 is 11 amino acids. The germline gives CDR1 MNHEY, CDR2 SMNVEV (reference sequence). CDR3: CASSGYNEQFF. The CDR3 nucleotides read TGTGCCAGCTCCGGATACAATGAGCAGTTCTTC.